This TCR beta chain was found in a study of cytomegalovirus exposure and HLA in healthy donors. Findings of the study overall: Overall, some 160 TCR beta chains were annotated as cytomegalovirus-associated. Later analysis identified a missense DCLRE1C variant that was linked to TCR beta V- and J-gene trimming. In a later analysis, compared with equally common non-associated chains, HLA-associated beta chains were more expanded. Later analysis identified 16,951 TCR beta sequences associated with HLA alleles, using a false discovery rate threshold of 0.05.

PCR used 60 Vbeta primers and 13 Jbeta primers. Repertoires were generated with immunoSEQ multiplex PCR, while TCRdb's copy carries only in-frame clones and drops some. The sample lists some 210,000 clones, roughly 76% occurring once. Trimming removed 5 bases from V and 3 bases from J; junction bases left unmatched: 4. Per the germline V gene, CDR1 is MNHEY and CDR2 is SMNVEV (reference sequence). CDR3 length: 16 residues. Points on this clone: Its antigen is still unknown.

What was sequenced was PBMCs. This TCR derives from a woman aged 25 to 39 in good health and CMV-seropositive. J is TRBJ2-3 and V is TRBV27; 14 bases align to TRBD2. CDR3 amino acids: CASSPTSGGATDTQYF. The CDR3 DNA follows: TGTGCCAGCAGTCCGACTAGCGGGGGGGCGACAGATACGCAGTATTTT.